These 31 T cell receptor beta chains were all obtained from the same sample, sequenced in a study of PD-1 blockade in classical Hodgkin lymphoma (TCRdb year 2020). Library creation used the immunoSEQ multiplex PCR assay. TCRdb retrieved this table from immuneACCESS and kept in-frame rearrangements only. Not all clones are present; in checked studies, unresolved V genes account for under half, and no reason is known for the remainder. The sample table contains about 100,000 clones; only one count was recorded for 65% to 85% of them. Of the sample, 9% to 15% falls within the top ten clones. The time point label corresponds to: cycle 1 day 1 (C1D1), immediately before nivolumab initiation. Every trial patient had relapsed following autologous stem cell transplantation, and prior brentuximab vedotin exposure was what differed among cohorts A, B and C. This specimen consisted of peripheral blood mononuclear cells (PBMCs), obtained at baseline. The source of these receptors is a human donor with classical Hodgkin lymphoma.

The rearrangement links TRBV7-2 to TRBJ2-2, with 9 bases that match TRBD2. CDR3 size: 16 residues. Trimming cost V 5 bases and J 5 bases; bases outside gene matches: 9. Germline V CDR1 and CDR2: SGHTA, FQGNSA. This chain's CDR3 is CASSIYSGSGTGELFF. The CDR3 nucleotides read TGTGCCAGCAGCATCTATAGCGGGAGTGGTACCGGGGAGCTGTTTTTT.

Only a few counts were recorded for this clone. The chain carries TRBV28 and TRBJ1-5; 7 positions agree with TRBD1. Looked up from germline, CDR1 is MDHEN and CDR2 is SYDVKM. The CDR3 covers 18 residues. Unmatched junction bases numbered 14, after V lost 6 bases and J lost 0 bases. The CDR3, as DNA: TGTGCCAGCAGCCGGGACAGTGGCCACTTATATAGCAATCAGCCCCAGCATTTT. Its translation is CASSRDSGHLYSNQPQHF.

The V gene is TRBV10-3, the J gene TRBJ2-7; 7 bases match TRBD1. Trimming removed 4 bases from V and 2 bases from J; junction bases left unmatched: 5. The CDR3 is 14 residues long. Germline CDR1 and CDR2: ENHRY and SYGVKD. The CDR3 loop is CAISGGTATYEQYF. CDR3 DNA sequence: TGTGCCATCAGTGGGGGGACAGCTACCTACGAGCAGTACTTC.

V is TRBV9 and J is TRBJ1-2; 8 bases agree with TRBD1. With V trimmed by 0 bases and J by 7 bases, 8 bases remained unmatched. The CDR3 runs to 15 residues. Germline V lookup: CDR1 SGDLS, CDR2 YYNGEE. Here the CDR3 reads CASSVDRQGFGGYTF. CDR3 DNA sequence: TGTGCCAGCAGCGTAGATAGACAGGGGTTCGGTGGCTACACCTTC. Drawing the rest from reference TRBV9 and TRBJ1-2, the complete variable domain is DSGVTQTPKHLITATGQRVTLRCSPRSGDLSVYWYQQSLDQGLQFLIQYYNGEERAKGNILERFSAQQFPDLHSELNLSSLELGDSALYFCASSVDRQGFGGYTFGSGTRLTVV.

The DNA of the CDR3 is TGTGCCAGCAGGCTCGGCACCGGGGAGCTGTTTTTT. This gives the protein CASRLGTGELFF. V usage is TRBV28 and J usage is TRBJ2-2; unclear D gene. Germline V gives CDR1 MDHEN, CDR2 SYDVKM. The V end was cut by 6 bases, the J end by 4 bases, with 6 bases between. This CDR3 contains 12 residues.

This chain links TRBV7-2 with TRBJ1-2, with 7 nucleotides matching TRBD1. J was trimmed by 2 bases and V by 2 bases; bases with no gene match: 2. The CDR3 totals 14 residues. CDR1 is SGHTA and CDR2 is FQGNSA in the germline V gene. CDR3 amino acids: CASSLLTGNYGYTF. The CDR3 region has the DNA TGTGCCAGCAGCTTACTGACAGGGAACTATGGCTACACCTTC.

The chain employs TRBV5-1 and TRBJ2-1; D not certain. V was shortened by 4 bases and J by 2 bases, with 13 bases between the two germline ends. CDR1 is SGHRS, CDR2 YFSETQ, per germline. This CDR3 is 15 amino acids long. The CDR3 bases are TGCGCCAGCAGCGCCGGGTCTCCCGCCTACAATGAGCAGTTCTTC. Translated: CASSAGSPAYNEQFF. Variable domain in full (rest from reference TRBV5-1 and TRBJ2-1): KAGVTQTPRYLIKTRGQQVTLSCSPISGHRSVSWYQQTPGQGLQFLFEYFSETQRNKGNFPGRFSGRQFSNSRSEMNVSTLELGDSALYLCASSAGSPAYNEQFFGPGTRLTVL.

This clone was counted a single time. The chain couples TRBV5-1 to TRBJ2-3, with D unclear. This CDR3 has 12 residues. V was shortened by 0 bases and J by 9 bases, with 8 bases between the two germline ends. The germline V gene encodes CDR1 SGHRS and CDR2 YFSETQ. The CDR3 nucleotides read TGCGCCAGCAGCTTGGTGTCCGGGACGCAGTATTTT. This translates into CASSLVSGTQYF. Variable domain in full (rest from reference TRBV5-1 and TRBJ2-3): KAGVTQTPRYLIKTRGQQVTLSCSPISGHRSVSWYQQTPGQGLQFLFEYFSETQRNKGNFPGRFSGRQFSNSRSEMNVSTLELGDSALYLCASSLVSGTQYFGPGTRLTVL.

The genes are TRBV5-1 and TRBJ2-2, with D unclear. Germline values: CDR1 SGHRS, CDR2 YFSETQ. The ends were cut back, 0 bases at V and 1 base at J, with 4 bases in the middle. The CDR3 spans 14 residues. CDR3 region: CASSLGGNTGELFF. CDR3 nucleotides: TGCGCCAGCAGCTTGGGAGGGAACACCGGGGAGCTGTTTTTT.

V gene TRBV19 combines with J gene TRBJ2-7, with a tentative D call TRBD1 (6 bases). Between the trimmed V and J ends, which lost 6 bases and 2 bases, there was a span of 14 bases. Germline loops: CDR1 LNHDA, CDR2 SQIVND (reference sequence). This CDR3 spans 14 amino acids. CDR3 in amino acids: CASRRTEGAYEQYF. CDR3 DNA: TGTGCCAGTAGGAGGACTGAGGGGGCCTACGAGCAGTACTTC.

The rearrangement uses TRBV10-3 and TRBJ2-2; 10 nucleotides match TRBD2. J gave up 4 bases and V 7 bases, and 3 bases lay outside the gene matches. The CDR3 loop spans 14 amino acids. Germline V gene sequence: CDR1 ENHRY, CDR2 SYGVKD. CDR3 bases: TGTGCCATCATGGCTAGCGGGAGCACCGGGGAGCTGTTTTTT. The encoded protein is CAIMASGSTGELFF.

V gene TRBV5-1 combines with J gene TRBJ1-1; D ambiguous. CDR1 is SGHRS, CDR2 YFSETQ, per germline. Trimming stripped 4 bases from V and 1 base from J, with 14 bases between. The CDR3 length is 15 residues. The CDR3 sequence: CASSLLASSNTEAFF. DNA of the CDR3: TGCGCCAGCAGCCTCCTGGCTTCCTCGAACACTGAAGCTTTCTTT.

The CDR3 nucleotides are TGTGCCAGCAGCGGATCCGCCTCAGGATCCTACGAGCAGTACTTC. Translation: CASSGSASGSYEQYF. This sequence joins TRBV7-2 and TRBJ2-7; D unclear. Per germline, CDR1 SGHTA and CDR2 FQGNSA. CDR3 length: 15 residues. Deletions cut 5 bases from V and 1 base from J, with 15 bases between.

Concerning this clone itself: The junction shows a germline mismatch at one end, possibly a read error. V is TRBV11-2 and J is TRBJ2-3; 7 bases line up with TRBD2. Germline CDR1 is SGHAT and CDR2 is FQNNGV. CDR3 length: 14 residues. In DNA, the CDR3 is TGTGCCAGCAGCTTCGGGGGGTCTGCAGATACGCAATATTTT. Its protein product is CASSFGGSADTQYF.

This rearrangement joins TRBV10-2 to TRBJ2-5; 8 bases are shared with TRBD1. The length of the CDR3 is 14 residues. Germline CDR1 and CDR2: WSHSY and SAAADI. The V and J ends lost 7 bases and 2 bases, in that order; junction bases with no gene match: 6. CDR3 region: CASKGQVIQETQYF. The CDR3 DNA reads TGCGCCAGCAAGGGACAGGTCATTCAAGAGACCCAGTACTTC.

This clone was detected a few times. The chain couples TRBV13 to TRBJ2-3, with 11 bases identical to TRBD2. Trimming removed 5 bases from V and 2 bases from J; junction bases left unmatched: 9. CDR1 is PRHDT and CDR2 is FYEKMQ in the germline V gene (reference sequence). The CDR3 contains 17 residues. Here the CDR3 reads CASSGKLAGVSTDTQYF. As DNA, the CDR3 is TGTGCCAGCAGCGGCAAACTAGCGGGGGTTTCCACAGATACGCAGTATTTT.

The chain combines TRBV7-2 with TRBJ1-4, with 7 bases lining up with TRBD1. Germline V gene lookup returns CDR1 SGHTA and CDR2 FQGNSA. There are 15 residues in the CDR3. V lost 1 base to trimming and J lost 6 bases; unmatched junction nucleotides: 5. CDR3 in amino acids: CASSLGVGGYEKLFF. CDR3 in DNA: TGTGCCAGCAGCTTAGGTGTAGGGGGCTATGAAAAACTGTTTTTT.

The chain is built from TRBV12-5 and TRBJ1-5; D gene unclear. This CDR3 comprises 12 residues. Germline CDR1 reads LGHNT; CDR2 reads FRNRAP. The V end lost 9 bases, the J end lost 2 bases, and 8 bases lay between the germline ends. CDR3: CASAEGNQPQHF. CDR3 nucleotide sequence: TGTGCTAGCGCGGAGGGCAATCAGCCCCAGCATTTT.

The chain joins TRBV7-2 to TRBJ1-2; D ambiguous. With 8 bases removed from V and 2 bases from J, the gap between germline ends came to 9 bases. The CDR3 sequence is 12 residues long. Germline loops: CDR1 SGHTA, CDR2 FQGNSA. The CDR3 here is CASGQTNYGYTF. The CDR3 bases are TGTGCCAGCGGGCAGACCAACTATGGCTACACCTTC.

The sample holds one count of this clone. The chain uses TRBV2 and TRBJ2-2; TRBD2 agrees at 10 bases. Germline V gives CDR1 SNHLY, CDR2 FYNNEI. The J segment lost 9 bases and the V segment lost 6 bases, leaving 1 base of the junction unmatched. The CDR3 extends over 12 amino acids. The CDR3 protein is CASRLAGRELFF. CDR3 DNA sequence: TGTGCCAGCAGACTAGCGGGACGGGAGCTGTTTTTT.

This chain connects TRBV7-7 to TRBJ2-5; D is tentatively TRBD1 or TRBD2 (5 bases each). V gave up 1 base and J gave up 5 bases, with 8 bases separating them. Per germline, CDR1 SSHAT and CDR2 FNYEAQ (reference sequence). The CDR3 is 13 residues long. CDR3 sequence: CASSLGGRETQYF. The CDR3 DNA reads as TGTGCCAGCAGCTTAGGGGGACGGGAGACCCAGTACTTC.

This CDR3 reads CASSKGTAYYEQYF. The CDR3 coding sequence is TGTGCCAGCAGCAAAGGAACAGCTTACTACGAGCAGTACTTC. The chain couples TRBV21-1 to TRBJ2-7; the table's D call, TRBD1, was not checked against the DNA. TRBV21-1 is deemed a pseudogene. The CDR3 totals 14 residues.

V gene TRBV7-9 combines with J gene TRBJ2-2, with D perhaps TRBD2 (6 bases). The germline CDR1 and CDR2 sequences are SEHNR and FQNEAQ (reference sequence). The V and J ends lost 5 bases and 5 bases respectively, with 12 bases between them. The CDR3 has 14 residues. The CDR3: CASSRTKGTGELFF. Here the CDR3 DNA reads TGTGCCAGCAGCAGGACTAAAGGGACCGGGGAGCTGTTTTTT.

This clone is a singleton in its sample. The CDR3 sequence: CASSYNRKGTGELFF. CDR3 sequence (DNA): TGTGCCAGCAGTTACAACAGGAAGGGCACCGGGGAGCTGTTTTTT. The V and J genes are TRBV6-5 and TRBJ2-2; weak D call: TRBD1 (5 bases). This CDR3 has 15 amino acids. The V end lost 2 bases, the J end lost 4 bases, and 11 bases lay between the germline ends. The germline CDR1 and CDR2 sequences are MNHEY and SVGAGI.

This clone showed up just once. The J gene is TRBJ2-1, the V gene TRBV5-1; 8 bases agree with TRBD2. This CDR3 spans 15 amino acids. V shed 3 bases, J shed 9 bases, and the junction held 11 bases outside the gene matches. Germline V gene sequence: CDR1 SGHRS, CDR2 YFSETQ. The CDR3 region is CASSSGGLAGTEQFF. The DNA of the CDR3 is TGCGCCAGCAGCTCAGGAGGTCTAGCGGGCACTGAGCAGTTCTTC.

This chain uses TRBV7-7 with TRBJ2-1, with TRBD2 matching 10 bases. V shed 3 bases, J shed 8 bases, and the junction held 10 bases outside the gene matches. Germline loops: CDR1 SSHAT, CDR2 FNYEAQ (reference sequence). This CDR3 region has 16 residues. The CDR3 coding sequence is TGTGCCAGCAGCTTGGGAGCGGGAGGGCCAGGAGATGAGCAGTTCTTC. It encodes CASSLGAGGPGDEQFF.

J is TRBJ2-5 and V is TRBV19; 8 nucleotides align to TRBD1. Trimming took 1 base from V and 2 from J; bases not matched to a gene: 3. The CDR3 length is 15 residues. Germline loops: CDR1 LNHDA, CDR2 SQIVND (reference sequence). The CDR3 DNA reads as TGTGCCAGTAGTATAGGCAGGGGGCAGCAAGAGACCCAGTACTTC. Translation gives CASSIGRGQQETQYF. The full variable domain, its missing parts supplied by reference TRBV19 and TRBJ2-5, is DGGITQSPKYLFRKEGQNVTLSCEQNLNHDAMYWYRQDPGQGLRLIYYSQIVNDFQKGDIAEGYSVSREKKESFPLTVTSAQKNPTAFYLCASSIGRGQQETQYFGPGTRLLVL.

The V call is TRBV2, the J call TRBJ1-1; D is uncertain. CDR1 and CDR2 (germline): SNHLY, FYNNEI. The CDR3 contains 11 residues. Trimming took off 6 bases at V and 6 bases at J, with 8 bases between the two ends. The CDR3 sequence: CASSAEPEAFF. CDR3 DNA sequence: TGTGCCAGCAGCGCTGAACCTGAAGCTTTCTTT.

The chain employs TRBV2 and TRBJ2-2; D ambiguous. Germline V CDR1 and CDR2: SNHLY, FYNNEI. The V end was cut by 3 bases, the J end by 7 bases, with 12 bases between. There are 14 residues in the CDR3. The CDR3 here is CASSDFSRSGELFF. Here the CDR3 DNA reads TGTGCCAGCAGTGATTTTAGCCGAAGCGGGGAGCTGTTTTTT.

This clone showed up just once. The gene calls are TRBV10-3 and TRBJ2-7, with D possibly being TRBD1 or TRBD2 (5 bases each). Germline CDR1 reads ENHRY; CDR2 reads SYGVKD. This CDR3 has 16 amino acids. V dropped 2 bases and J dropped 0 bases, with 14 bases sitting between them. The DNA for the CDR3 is TGTGCCATCAGTGAGATCCGGGGACGTGCCTCCTACGAGCAGTACTTC. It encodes CAISEIRGRASYEQYF.

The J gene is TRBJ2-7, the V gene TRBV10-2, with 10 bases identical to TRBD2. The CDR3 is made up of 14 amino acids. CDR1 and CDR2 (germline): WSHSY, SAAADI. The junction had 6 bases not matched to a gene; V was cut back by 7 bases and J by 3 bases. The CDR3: CASTLAGEVYEQYF. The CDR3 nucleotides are TGCGCCAGCACCCTAGCGGGAGAGGTCTACGAGCAGTACTTC.